The present entry profiles one T cell receptor beta chain with its context. Its antigen is still unknown. These data belong to a study of vaccination and CD4 T cells after COVID-19. The study sequenced cultured CD4+ T cell DNA using the Oncomine TCR Beta short-read assay. Each CDR3 protein gets one entry after TCRdb re-called the PCR reads with MiXCR. This repertoire shows about 20,000 distinct CDR3 sequences, 45% to 60% found once; its top ten account for less than 8%. The V gene's germline CDR1 is SGHAT and CDR2 FQNNGV. The V end lost 0 bases, the J end lost 7 bases, and 7 bases lay between the germline ends. The CDR3 consists of 12 residues. The treatment is: roughly ten-day PBMC culture with coronavirus spike peptide pools or control peptides (ViraFEST assay).

The chain combines TRBV11-2 with TRBJ2-7; D call uncertain. The sequence was obtained from a human donor who had recovered from COVID-19. Sequenced: CD4+ T cells from blood, cultured in vitro. The CDR3 DNA reads TGTGCCAGCAGCTTAGACGGTAGGGAGCAGTACTTC. Translating it yields CASSLDGREQYF.